This T cell receptor (beta chain) was sequenced in a study of human T cells and chemical hapten exposure. Noted time point: patch test 1, 2 weeks after DPC sensitization. The treatment here: therapeutic diphenylcyclopropenone sensitization with weekly scalp DPC. With 6 bases removed from V and 0 bases from J, the gap between germline ends came to 14 bases. The CDR3 has 15 amino acids. Per germline, CDR1 MNHNS and CDR2 SASEGT. MiXCR was run by TCRdb on the RACE reads, yielding one entry per CDR3 protein. The data show roughly 360,000 distinct CDR3 sequences, approximately 4.4% seen once. Sequencing used whole blood, obtained in connection with sensitization to the hapten diphenylcyclopropenone (DPC). The chain employs TRBV6-1 and TRBJ1-2, with D tentatively TRBD1 (6 bases). This clonotype originated in a woman aged 50 to 60 with alopecia areata. Some clones in this sample may be carry-over from other donors' samples. The CDR3 nucleotides are TGTGCCAGCAGCATCGACAGGCAAGCTAACTATGGCTACACCTTC. Protein sequence: CASSIDRQANYGYTF.